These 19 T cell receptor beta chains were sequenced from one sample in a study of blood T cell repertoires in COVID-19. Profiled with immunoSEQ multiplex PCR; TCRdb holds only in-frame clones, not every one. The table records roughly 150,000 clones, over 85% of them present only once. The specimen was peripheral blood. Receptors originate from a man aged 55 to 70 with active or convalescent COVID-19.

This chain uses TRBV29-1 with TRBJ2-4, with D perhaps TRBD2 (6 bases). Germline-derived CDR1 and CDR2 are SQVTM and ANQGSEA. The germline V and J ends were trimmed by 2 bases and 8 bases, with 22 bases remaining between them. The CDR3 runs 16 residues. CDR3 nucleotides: TGCAGCGTTGAACTCCAGGCCTCAATAGCGGTACACATTCAGTACTTC. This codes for CSVELQASIAVHIQYF.

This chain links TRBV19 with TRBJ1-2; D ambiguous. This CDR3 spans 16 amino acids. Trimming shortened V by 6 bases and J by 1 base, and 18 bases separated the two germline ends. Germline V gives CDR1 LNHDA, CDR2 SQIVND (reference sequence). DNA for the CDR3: TGTGCCAGTAGCCCTTTTGGCACCGAAATTAACTATGGCTACACCTTC. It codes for CASSPFGTEINYGYTF.

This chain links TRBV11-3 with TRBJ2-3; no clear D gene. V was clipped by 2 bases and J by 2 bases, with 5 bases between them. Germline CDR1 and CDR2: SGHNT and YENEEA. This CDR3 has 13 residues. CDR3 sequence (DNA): TGTGCCAGCAGCTTACAGTACACAGATACGCAGTATTTT. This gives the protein CASSLQYTDTQYF.

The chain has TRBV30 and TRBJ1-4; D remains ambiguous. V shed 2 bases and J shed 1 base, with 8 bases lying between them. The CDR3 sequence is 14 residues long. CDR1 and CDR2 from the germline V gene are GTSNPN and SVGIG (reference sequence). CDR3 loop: CAWSRLETNEKLFF. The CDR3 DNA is TGTGCCTGGAGTCGACTAGAAACTAATGAAAAACTGTTTTTT.

The CDR3 DNA follows: TGTGCCAGCGGGGACTTAAACAATGAGCAGTTCTTC. Amino acid sequence: CASGDLNNEQFF. This chain uses TRBV3-1 (or the pseudogene TRBV3-2) with TRBJ2-1; weak D call: TRBD2 (6 bases). With 8 bases removed from V and 5 bases from J, the gap between germline ends came to 10 bases. Germline CDR1 and CDR2: LGHDT and YNNKEL (reference sequence). This CDR3 is 12 amino acids long.

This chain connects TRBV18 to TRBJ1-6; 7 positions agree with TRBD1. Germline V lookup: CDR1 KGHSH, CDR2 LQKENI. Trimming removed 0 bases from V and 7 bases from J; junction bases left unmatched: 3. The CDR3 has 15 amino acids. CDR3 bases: TGTGCCAGCTCACCACCGGGACAGACGAATTCACCCCTCCACTTT. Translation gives CASSPPGQTNSPLHF.

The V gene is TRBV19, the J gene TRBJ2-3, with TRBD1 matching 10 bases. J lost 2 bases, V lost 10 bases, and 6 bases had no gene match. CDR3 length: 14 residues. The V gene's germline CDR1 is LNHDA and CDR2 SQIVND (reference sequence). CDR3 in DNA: TGTGCCACTTGGACAGGGGGTCTCACAGATACGCAGTATTTT. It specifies CATWTGGLTDTQYF.

This CDR3 reads CASSRGQFLGTEAFF. The CDR3 nucleotides read TGCGCCAGCAGCAGGGGACAGTTTTTGGGGACTGAAGCTTTCTTT. The chain carries TRBV5-1 and TRBJ1-1; 7 nucleotides agree with TRBD1. Per the germline V gene, CDR1 is SGHRS and CDR2 is YFSETQ. The CDR3 totals 15 residues. The V gene end was trimmed by 4 bases and the J gene end by 5 bases; junction bases not matched to a gene: 11.

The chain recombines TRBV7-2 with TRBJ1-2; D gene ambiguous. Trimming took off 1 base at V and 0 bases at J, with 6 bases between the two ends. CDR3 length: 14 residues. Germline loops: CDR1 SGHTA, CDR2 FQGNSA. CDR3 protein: CASSLGTANYGYTF. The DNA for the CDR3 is TGTGCCAGCAGCTTAGGGACTGCTAACTATGGCTACACCTTC.

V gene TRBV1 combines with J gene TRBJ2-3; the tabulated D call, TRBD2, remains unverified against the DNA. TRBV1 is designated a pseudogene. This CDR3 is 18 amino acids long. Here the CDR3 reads CTSSQARGAGESTDTQYF. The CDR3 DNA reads TGCACCAGCAGCCAAGCCCGGGGGGCGGGGGAGAGCACAGATACGCAGTATTTT.

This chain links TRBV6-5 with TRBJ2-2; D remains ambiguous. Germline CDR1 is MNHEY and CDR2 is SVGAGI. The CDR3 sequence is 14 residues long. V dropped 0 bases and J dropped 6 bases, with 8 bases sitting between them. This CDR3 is CASSYSLGSGELFF. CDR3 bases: TGTGCCAGCAGTTACTCTCTCGGGTCCGGGGAGCTGTTTTTT.

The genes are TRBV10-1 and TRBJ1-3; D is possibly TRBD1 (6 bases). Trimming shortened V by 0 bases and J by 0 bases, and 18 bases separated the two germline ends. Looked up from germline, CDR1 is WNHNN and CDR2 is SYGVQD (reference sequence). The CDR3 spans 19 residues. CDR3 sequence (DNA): TGCGCCAGCAGTGAGTCGGGACCCCCCACAGGGTCCTCTGGAAACACCATATATTTT. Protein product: CASSESGPPTGSSGNTIYF.

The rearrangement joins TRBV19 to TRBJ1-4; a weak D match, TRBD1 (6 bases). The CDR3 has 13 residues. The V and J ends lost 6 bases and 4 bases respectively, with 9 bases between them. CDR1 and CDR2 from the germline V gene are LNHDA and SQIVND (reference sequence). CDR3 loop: CASSQGFNEKLFF. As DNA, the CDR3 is TGTGCCAGTAGCCAGGGGTTTAATGAAAAACTGTTTTTT. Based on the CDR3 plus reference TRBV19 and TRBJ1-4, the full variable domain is DGGITQSPKYLFRKEGQNVTLSCEQNLNHDAMYWYRQDPGQGLRLIYYSQIVNDFQKGDIAEGYSVSREKKESFPLTVTSAQKNPTAFYLCASSQGFNEKLFFGSGTQLSVL.

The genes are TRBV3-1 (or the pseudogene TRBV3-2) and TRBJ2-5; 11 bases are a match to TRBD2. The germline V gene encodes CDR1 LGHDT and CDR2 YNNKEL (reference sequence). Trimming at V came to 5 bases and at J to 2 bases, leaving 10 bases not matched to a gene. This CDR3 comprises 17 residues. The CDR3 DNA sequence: TGTGCCAGCAGCGTCCATAGCGGGGGGGCGAATCAAGAGACCCAGTACTTC. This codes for CASSVHSGGANQETQYF.

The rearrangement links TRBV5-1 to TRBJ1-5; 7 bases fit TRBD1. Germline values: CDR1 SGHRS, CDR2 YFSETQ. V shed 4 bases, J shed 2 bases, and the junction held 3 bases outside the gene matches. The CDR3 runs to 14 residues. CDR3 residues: CASSIGQGNQPQHF. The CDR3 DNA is TGCGCCAGCAGCATAGGACAGGGCAATCAGCCCCAGCATTTT. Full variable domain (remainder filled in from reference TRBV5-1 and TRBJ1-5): KAGVTQTPRYLIKTRGQQVTLSCSPISGHRSVSWYQQTPGQGLQFLFEYFSETQRNKGNFPGRFSGRQFSNSRSEMNVSTLELGDSALYLCASSIGQGNQPQHFGDGTRLSIL.

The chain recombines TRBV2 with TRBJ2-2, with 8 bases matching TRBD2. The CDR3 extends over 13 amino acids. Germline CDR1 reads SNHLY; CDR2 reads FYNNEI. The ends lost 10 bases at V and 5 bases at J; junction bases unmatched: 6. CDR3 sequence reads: CATRTSYTGELFF. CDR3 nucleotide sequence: TGTGCCACTCGGACTAGCTATACCGGGGAGCTGTTTTTT.

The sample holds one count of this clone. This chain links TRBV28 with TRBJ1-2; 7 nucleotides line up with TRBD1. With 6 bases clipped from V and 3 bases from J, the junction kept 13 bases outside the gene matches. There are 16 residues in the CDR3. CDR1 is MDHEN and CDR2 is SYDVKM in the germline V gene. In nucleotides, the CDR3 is TGTGCCAGCAGCAGTAATCCGGGACAGAGCTACTATGGCTACACCTTC. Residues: CASSSNPGQSYYGYTF.

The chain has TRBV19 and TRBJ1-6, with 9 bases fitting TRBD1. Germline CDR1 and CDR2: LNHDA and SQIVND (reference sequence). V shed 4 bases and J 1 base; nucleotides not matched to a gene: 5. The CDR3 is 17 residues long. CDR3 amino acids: CASSKRQGVSYNSPLHF. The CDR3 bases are TGTGCCAGTAGTAAGAGACAGGGGGTTTCCTATAATTCACCCCTCCACTTT.

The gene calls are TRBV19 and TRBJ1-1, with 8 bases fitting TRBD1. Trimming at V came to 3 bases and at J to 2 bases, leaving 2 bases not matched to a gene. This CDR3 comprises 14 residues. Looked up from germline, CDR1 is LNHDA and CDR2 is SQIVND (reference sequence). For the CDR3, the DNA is TGTGCCAGTAGTATGGACAGGGCTAACACTGAAGCTTTCTTT. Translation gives CASSMDRANTEAFF. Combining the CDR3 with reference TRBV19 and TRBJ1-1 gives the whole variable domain DGGITQSPKYLFRKEGQNVTLSCEQNLNHDAMYWYRQDPGQGLRLIYYSQIVNDFQKGDIAEGYSVSREKKESFPLTVTSAQKNPTAFYLCASSMDRANTEAFFGQGTRLTVV.